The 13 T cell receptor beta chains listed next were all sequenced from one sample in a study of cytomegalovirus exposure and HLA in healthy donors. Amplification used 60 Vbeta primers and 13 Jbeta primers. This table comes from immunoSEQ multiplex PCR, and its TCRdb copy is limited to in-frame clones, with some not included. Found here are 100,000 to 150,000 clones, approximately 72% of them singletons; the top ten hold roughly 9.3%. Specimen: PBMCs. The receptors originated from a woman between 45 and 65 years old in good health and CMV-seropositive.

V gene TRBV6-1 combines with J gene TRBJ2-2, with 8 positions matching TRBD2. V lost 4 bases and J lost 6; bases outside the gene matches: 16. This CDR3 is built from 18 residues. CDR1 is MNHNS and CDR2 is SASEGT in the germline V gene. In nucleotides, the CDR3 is TGTGCCAGCAGTGTACAACAGGCCAGCGGGAGTATCGCCGGGGAGCTGTTTTTT. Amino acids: CASSVQQASGSIAGELFF.

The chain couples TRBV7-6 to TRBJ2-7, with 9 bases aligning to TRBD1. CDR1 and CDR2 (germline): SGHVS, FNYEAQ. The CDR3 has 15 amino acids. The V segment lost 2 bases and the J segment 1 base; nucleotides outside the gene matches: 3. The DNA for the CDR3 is TGTGCCAGCAGCTTACGGGGACAGGGATCCTACGAGCAGTACTTC. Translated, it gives CASSLRGQGSYEQYF. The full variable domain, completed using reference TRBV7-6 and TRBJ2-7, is GAGVSQSPRYKVTKRGQDVALRCDPISGHVSLYWYRQALGQGPEFLTYFNYEAQQDKSGLPNDRFSAERPEGSISTLTIQRTEQRDSAMYRCASSLRGQGSYEQYFGPGTRLTVT.

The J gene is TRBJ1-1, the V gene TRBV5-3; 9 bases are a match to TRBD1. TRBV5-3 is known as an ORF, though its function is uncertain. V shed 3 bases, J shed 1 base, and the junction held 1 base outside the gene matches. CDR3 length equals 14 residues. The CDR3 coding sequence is TGTGCCAGAAGCTCACAGGGGGCGAACACTGAAGCTTTCTTT. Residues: CARSSQGANTEAFF.

CDR3 nucleotides: TGTGCCAGCTCCTCAGGGTATCAAGAGACCCAGTACTTC. Translated: CASSSGYQETQYF. V usage is TRBV2 and J usage is TRBJ2-5; D may be TRBD1 (5 bases). CDR1 SNHLY and CDR2 FYNNEI come from the germline V gene. This CDR3 is built from 13 residues. Trimming removed 8 bases at V and 2 bases at J, with 12 bases between.

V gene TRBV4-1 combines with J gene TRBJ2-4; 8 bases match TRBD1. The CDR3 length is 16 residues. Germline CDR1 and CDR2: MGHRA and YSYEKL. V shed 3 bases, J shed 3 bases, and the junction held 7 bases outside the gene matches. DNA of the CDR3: TGCGCCAGCAGCCATTCAAGGGACAGGTACAAAAACATTCAGTACTTC. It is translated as CASSHSRDRYKNIQYF.

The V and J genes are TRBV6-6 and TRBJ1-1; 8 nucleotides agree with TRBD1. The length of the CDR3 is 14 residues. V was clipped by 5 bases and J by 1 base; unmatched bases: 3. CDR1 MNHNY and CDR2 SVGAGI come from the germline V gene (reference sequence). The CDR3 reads CASSGGQANTEAFF. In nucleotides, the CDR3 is TGTGCCAGCAGTGGGGGACAGGCGAACACTGAAGCTTTCTTT.

The CDR3 protein is CASSPMGPNQPQHF. The DNA of the CDR3 is TGCGCCAGCAGCCCAATGGGGCCTAATCAGCCCCAGCATTTT. The chain employs TRBV5-1 and TRBJ1-5, with D perhaps TRBD1 (5 bases). Germline V gene data show CDR1 as SGHRS and CDR2 as YFSETQ. V was clipped by 4 bases and J by 4 bases, with 12 bases between them. The CDR3 spans 14 residues.

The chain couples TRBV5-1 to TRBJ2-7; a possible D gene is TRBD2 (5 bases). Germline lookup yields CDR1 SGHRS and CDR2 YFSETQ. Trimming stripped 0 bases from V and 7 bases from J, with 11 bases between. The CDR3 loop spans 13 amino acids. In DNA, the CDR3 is TGCGCCAGCAGCTTGGCCAAGTCGGGAGAGCAGTACTTC. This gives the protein CASSLAKSGEQYF. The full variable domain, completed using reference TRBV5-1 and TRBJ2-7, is KAGVTQTPRYLIKTRGQQVTLSCSPISGHRSVSWYQQTPGQGLQFLFEYFSETQRNKGNFPGRFSGRQFSNSRSEMNVSTLELGDSALYLCASSLAKSGEQYFGPGTRLTVT.

CDR3 residues: CASSAASGGDHEQFF. In DNA form, the CDR3 reads TGTGCCAGCAGCGCAGCTAGCGGAGGGGACCATGAGCAGTTCTTC. The chain has TRBV7-8 and TRBJ2-1; 7 nucleotides line up with TRBD2. The germline V gene has CDR1 SGHVS and CDR2 FQNEAQ. After removal of 5 bases from V and 8 bases from J, the junction contained 12 bases not matched to a gene. The CDR3 runs 15 residues.

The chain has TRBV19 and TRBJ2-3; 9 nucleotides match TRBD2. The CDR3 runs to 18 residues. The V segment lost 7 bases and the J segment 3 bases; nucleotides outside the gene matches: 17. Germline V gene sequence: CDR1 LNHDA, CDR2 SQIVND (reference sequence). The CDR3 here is CASKSRARLAGITDTQYF. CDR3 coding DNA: TGTGCCAGTAAGAGTCGGGCTCGCCTAGCGGGAATTACAGATACGCAGTATTTT.

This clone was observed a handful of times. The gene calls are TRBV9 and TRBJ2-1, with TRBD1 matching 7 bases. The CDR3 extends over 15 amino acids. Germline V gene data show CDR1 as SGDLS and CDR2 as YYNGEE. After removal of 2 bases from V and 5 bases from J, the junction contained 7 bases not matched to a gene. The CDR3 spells CASSVSWTGNNEQFF. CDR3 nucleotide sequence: TGTGCCAGCAGCGTTTCGTGGACAGGAAACAATGAGCAGTTCTTC. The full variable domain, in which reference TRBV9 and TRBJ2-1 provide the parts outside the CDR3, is DSGVTQTPKHLITATGQRVTLRCSPRSGDLSVYWYQQSLDQGLQFLIQYYNGEERAKGNILERFSAQQFPDLHSELNLSSLELGDSALYFCASSVSWTGNNEQFFGPGTRLTVL.

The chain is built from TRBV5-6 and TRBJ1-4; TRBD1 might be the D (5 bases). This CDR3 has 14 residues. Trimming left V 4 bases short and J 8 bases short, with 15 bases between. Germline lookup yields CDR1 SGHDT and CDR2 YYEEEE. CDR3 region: CASSGGLWKEKLFF. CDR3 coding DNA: TGTGCCAGCAGCGGGGGACTGTGGAAAGAAAAACTGTTTTTT.

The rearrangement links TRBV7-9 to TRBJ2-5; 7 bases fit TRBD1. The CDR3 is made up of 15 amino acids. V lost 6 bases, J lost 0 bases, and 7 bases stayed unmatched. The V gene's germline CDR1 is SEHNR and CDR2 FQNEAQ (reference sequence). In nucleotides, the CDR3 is TGTGCCAGCAGTTCAGTACAGGGGTACCAAGAGACCCAGTACTTC. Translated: CASSSVQGYQETQYF. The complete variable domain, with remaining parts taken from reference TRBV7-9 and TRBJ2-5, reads DTGVSQNPRHKITKRGQNVTFRCDPISEHNRLYWYRQTLGQGPEFLTYFQNEAQLEKSRLLSDRFSAERPKGSFSTLEIQRTEQGDSAMYLCASSSVQGYQETQYFGPGTRLLVL.